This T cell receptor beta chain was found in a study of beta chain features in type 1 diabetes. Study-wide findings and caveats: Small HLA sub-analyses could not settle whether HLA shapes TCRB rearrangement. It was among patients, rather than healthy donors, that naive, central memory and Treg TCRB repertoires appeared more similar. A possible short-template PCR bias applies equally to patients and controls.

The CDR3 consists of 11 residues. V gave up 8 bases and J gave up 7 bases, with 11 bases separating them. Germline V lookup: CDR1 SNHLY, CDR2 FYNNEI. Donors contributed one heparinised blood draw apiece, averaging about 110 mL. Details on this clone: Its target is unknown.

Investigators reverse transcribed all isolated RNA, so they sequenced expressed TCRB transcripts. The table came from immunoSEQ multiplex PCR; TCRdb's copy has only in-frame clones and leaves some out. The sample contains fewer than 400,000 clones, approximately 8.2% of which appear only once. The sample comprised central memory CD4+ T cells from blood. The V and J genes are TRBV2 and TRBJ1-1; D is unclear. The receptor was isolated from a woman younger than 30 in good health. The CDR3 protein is CASSVESEAFF. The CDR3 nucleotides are TGTGCCAGCTCAGTCGAAAGTGAAGCTTTCTTT.